The clone carrying this TCR beta chain was picked up many times. Its cognate antigen is unknown. One end of the junction does not line up with germline, which may come from a read error. The data were taken from a study of T cell repertoires in cytomegalovirus infection. About the research overall: HLA-B-restricted CMV epitopes that are well studied were used alongside recently identified HLA-C-restricted ones. Indicated by public TCR beta signatures were CMV infection and matching HLA type. Findings and caveats of the study: Within the response measured ex vivo, HLA-C-restricted CMV-specific TCR beta clonotypes were dominant.

MiXCR, applied by TCRdb to the reads, yields one record per CDR3 protein. The sample has some 900,000 distinct CDR3 sequences; approximately 32% are singletons. The material was cultured CD8+ T cells from PBMCs, obtained from culture after CMV antigen stimulation. The clonotype comes from a human donor in good health (CMV status not recorded). Some clones in this sample may be carry-over from other donors' samples.

CDR3 nucleotides: TGTGCCAGCAGTCTGGGACTAGCGGGGGGAGAGCTGTTCTTC. Encoded protein: CASSLGLAGGELFF. The chain carries TRBV12-3 or TRBV12-4 and TRBJ2-1, with 15 positions matching TRBD2. This CDR3 region has 14 residues.